This T cell receptor beta chain was recovered during a study of CD8 T cells in Susac syndrome. RNA, at 0.5 to 1 ug, was reverse transcribed with random hexamers. Multiplex PCR with immunoSEQ amplified the TCR beta CDR3 across 54 Vbeta and 13 Jbeta. TCRdb called the immunoSEQ multiplex PCR reads again in MiXCR, with one record for every CDR3 protein. The table includes 250,000 to 300,000 distinct CDR3 sequences, about 91% detected once. CDR3 size: 13 residues. The V gene lost 5 bases and the J gene lost 1 base, with 9 bases spanning the gap. Germline-derived CDR1 and CDR2 are SEHNR and FQNEAQ (reference sequence). Sequencing targeted TCR beta in T cells from blood (CD8+ and CD4+). Control patients had untreated stable or active relapsing-remitting multiple sclerosis by revised McDonald criteria. TEMRA cells were FACS-enriched, and CD8+ and CD4+ T cells were isolated negatively.

Material for sequencing was CD8+ T cells from PBMCs. The receptor comes from a human donor with multiple sclerosis. The genes are TRBV7-9 and TRBJ2-7, with D possibly matching TRBD2 (5 bases). In DNA, the CDR3 is TGTGCCAGCAGCGCTACGGGATCCTACGAGCAGTACTTC. It specifies CASSATGSYEQYF.